This T cell receptor (beta chain) is from a study of T cell changes during pregnancy in multiple sclerosis. The method was immunoSEQ multiplex PCR; TCRdb's version includes in-frame clones alone and lacks a portion of them. The sample includes 65,000 to 85,000 clones, approximately 93% of them seen just once. Germline V gives CDR1 ENHRY, CDR2 SYGVKD. The CDR3 has 16 residues. The trim removed 4 bases at V and 6 bases at J, leaving 9 bases unmatched. Material: peripheral blood, obtained in the second trimester of pregnancy. The TCR was taken from a female donor in good health, enrolled as a control in a pregnancy study. The chain uses TRBV10-3 and TRBJ2-2, with 9 bases identical to TRBD1. The CDR3: CAISALGTGLAGELFF. The CDR3 nucleotides read TGTGCCATCAGTGCTCTAGGGACAGGGCTAGCCGGGGAGCTGTTTTTT.